A single sample is the source of the 21 T cell receptor beta chains below, sequenced in a study of blood T cell repertoires in COVID-19. Using immunoSEQ multiplex PCR, the repertoire was profiled, and TCRdb retains in-frame clones only, with some absent. The sample includes 150,000 to 200,000 clones, approximately 90% of them seen just once. Sequenced: peripheral blood. These receptors originate from a woman aged 45-65 years with acute or convalescent COVID-19.

This sequence joins TRBV9 and TRBJ2-1; 8 nucleotides line up with TRBD1. Trimming removed 4 bases from V and 4 bases from J; junction bases left unmatched: 7. Germline V gene sequence: CDR1 SGDLS, CDR2 YYNGEE. This CDR3 is 15 amino acids long. CDR3 sequence (DNA): TGTGCCAGCAGCCACGGGACAGGCGATTACAATGAGCAGTTCTTC. It encodes CASSHGTGDYNEQFF.

J is TRBJ1-2 and V is TRBV3-1 (or the pseudogene TRBV3-2); no clear D. Trimming cost V 1 base and J 4 bases, with 10 bases left between them. The germline CDR1 and CDR2 sequences are LGHDT and YNNKEL (reference sequence). The CDR3 extends over 14 amino acids. DNA of the CDR3: TGTGCCAGCAGCCAAGTCTCTACGGGCTATGGCTACACCTTC. Amino acids: CASSQVSTGYGYTF.

This sequence joins TRBV6-6 and TRBJ2-2, with 7 bases that match TRBD2. The CDR3 runs 16 residues. The germline V gene encodes CDR1 MNHNY and CDR2 SVGAGI (reference sequence). V lost 7 bases, J lost 0 bases, and 8 bases stayed unmatched. The CDR3 region has the DNA TGTGCCAGCACGAGGAGCGGGAATTCGAACACCGGGGAGCTGTTTTTT. Its translation: CASTRSGNSNTGELFF.

V gene TRBV7-2 combines with J gene TRBJ2-2; maybe TRBD2 (6 bases). Germline V gene data show CDR1 as SGHTA and CDR2 as FQGNSA. The germline V and J ends were trimmed by 4 bases and 3 bases, with 12 bases remaining between them. The CDR3 spans 15 residues. CDR3 coding DNA: TGTGCCAGCAGCTCAGAGGGACTTTACACCGGGGAGCTGTTTTTT. As protein: CASSSEGLYTGELFF.

J is TRBJ1-4 and V is TRBV2; the match to TRBD1 covers 7 bases. The CDR3 spans 14 residues. The ends lost 6 bases at V and 8 bases at J; junction bases unmatched: 9. Germline V gene data show CDR1 as SNHLY and CDR2 as FYNNEI. CDR3 DNA sequence: TGTGCCAGCAGCGCACAGGGGATTCAAGAAAAACTGTTTTTT. Its protein is CASSAQGIQEKLFF.

This clone showed up just once. The chain combines TRBV7-2 with TRBJ2-7; 7 nucleotides align to TRBD2. The junction had 2 bases not matched to a gene; V was cut back by 2 bases and J by 4 bases. The CDR3 length is 13 residues. Germline V gives CDR1 SGHTA, CDR2 FQGNSA. The CDR3 nucleotides are TGTGCCAGCAGCTTAAGGGAGGGGTACGAGCAGTACTTC. Protein product: CASSLREGYEQYF.

V gene TRBV24-1 combines with J gene TRBJ2-1; 13 nucleotides agree with TRBD2. The CDR3 consists of 16 residues. Trimming cost V 7 bases and J 2 bases; bases outside gene matches: 4. Germline V gives CDR1 KGHDR, CDR2 SFDVKD. DNA of the CDR3: TGTGCCACCAGCCGGGGACTAGCGGGACCCTACAATGAGCAGTTCTTC. Residues: CATSRGLAGPYNEQFF.

The chain links TRBV6-6 to TRBJ1-2; 7 bases map to TRBD1. Trimming at V came to 4 bases and at J to 3 bases, leaving 2 bases not matched to a gene. CDR1 and CDR2 (germline): MNHNY, SVGAGI (reference sequence). This CDR3 spans 13 amino acids. CDR3 sequence reads: CASSSGQDYGYTF. CDR3 nucleotides: TGTGCCAGCAGTTCTGGACAGGACTATGGCTACACCTTC.

This clone appeared once. This chain uses TRBV11-2 with TRBJ2-7; tentative D call: TRBD2 (6 bases). The germline V and J ends were trimmed by 8 bases and 2 bases, with 25 bases remaining between them. Germline V gene data show CDR1 as SGHAT and CDR2 as FQNNGV. The CDR3 runs 17 residues. The CDR3 sequence is CASRPGERENVAYEQYF. CDR3 nucleotide sequence: TGTGCCAGCCGCCCAGGTGAACGGGAGAATGTTGCCTACGAGCAGTACTTC.

In this sample, this clone turned up once. The CDR3 loop reads CASSLRQGGVAFF. CDR3 nucleotides: TGTGCCAGCAGCTTGAGACAGGGAGGAGTAGCTTTCTTT. The genes are TRBV5-6 and TRBJ1-1; 7 bases are shared with TRBD1. Germline assignment: CDR1 SGHDT and CDR2 YYEEEE. Unmatched junction bases numbered 7, after V lost 1 base and J lost 10 bases. The CDR3 is 13 residues long.

This sequence joins TRBV7-6 and TRBJ2-1; TRBD1 agrees at 7 bases. Germline V gene data show CDR1 as SGHVS and CDR2 as FNYEAQ. The V gene end was trimmed by 5 bases and the J gene end by 5 bases; junction bases not matched to a gene: 9. The CDR3 has 15 amino acids. CDR3 DNA sequence: TGTGCCAGCAGCCCCCTATGGCAGGGGGACAATGAGCAGTTCTTC. Translating gives CASSPLWQGDNEQFF.

The table lists this clone with a count of one. This chain connects TRBV19 to TRBJ2-7; D possibly corresponds to TRBD2 (6 bases). Germline loops: CDR1 LNHDA, CDR2 SQIVND (reference sequence). Trimming removed 3 bases at V and 5 bases at J, with 11 bases between. The CDR3 extends over 13 amino acids. CDR3 coding DNA: TGTGCCAGTAGTATCACGGGGGTCAACGAGCAGTACTTC. Amino acids: CASSITGVNEQYF.

The gene calls are TRBV19 and TRBJ1-6; TRBD1 matches at 8 bases. This CDR3 has 15 residues. V lost 0 bases to trimming and J lost 9 bases; unmatched junction nucleotides: 4. Germline CDR1 and CDR2: LNHDA and SQIVND (reference sequence). CDR3 sequence reads: CASSIDGDRPSPLHF. DNA of the CDR3: TGTGCCAGTAGTATAGATGGGGACAGGCCTTCACCCCTCCACTTT.

CDR3 sequence reads: CASSERPHGGSFMNTEAFF. CDR3 DNA sequence: TGTGCCAGCAGTGAAAGACCCCACGGCGGAAGTTTCATGAACACTGAAGCTTTCTTT. The chain couples TRBV6-1 to TRBJ1-1, with unresolved D. The germline CDR1 and CDR2 sequences are MNHNS and SASEGT. Deletions cut 2 bases from V and 0 bases from J, with 22 bases between. The CDR3 loop spans 19 amino acids.

This clone has only one observation. In nucleotides, the CDR3 is TGCACCAGCAGCCAACCTCCTCTAGCGAAAGAGACCCAGTACTTC. Translating gives CTSSQPPLAKETQYF. This chain links TRBV1 with TRBJ2-5; TRBD2 is taken as the D call from the table, unchecked against the DNA. TRBV1 is recorded as a pseudogene. The CDR3 runs to 15 residues.

The V and J genes are TRBV7-9 and TRBJ2-7; D gene ambiguous. This CDR3 has 13 residues. Trimming left V 0 bases short and J 3 bases short, with 6 bases between. Germline CDR1 and CDR2: SEHNR and FQNEAQ (reference sequence). The CDR3 nucleotides are TGTGCCAGCAGCTTAGCTAGTATCTACGAGCAGTACTTC. Its protein product is CASSLASIYEQYF.

This chain connects TRBV24-1 to TRBJ1-2; no firm D call. V was trimmed by 1 base and J by 8 bases, leaving 7 bases between them. Germline CDR1 is KGHDR and CDR2 is SFDVKD. The CDR3 consists of 12 residues. The CDR3 nucleotides are TGTGCCACCAGTGATTTACGGCGGGGCTACACCTTC. This sequence encodes CATSDLRRGYTF.

The J gene is TRBJ2-5, the V gene TRBV7-2; TRBD2 matches 8 bases. CDR3 length: 17 amino acids. CDR1 is SGHTA, CDR2 FQGNSA, per germline. V shed 8 bases, J shed 4 bases, and the junction held 18 bases outside the gene matches. CDR3 bases: TGTGCCAGCGTTAAGAGGGGACTAGACGGGTGGGGAGAGACCCAGTACTTC. This sequence encodes CASVKRGLDGWGETQYF.

This rearrangement joins TRBV15 to TRBJ2-1, with TRBD2 as a possible D gene (6 bases). Germline lookup yields CDR1 LNHNV and CDR2 YYDKDF (reference sequence). V was cut by 3 bases and J by 5 bases, with 17 bases left in between. CDR3 length: 16 amino acids. The CDR3 spells CATSRGTGGLNNEQFF. The CDR3 DNA reads TGTGCCACCAGCAGGGGGACTGGCGGGCTTAACAATGAGCAGTTCTTC.

V usage is TRBV7-2 and J usage is TRBJ2-5; TRBD2 is a possible D gene (6 bases). The germline CDR1 and CDR2 sequences are SGHTA and FQGNSA. Trimming left V 2 bases short and J 0 bases short, with 10 bases between. This CDR3 contains 15 residues. CDR3 amino acids: CASSLPAGHQETQYF. CDR3 nucleotides: TGTGCCAGCAGCTTACCGGCGGGGCACCAAGAGACCCAGTACTTC.

This clone was seen a handful of times. The rearrangement joins TRBV5-1 to TRBJ1-2; 11 nucleotides match TRBD1. Per the germline V gene, CDR1 is SGHRS and CDR2 is YFSETQ. The CDR3 is 15 residues long. J lost 4 bases, V lost 4 bases, and 6 bases had no gene match. DNA of the CDR3: TGCGCCAGCAGCCCAGGGACAGGGGGTGGCTATGGCTACACCTTC. Translating gives CASSPGTGGGYGYTF. The full variable domain, its missing parts supplied by reference TRBV5-1 and TRBJ1-2, is KAGVTQTPRYLIKTRGQQVTLSCSPISGHRSVSWYQQTPGQGLQFLFEYFSETQRNKGNFPGRFSGRQFSNSRSEMNVSTLELGDSALYLCASSPGTGGGYGYTFGSGTRLTVV.